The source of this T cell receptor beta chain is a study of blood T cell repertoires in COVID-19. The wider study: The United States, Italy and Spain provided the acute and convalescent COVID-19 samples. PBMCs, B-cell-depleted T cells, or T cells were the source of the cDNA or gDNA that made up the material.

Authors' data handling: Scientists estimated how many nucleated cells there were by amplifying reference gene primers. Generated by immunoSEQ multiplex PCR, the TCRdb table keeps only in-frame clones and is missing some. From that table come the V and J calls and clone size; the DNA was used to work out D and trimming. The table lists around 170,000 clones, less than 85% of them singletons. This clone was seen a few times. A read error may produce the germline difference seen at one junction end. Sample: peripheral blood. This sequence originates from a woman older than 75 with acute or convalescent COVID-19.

The CDR3: CASREGPNTGELFF. CDR3 coding DNA: TGTGCCAGCAGAGAAGGGCCGAACACCGGGGAGCTGTTTTTT. This rearrangement joins TRBV6-1 to TRBJ2-2; D ambiguous. CDR1 is MNHNS, CDR2 SASEGT, per germline. The CDR3 is 14 amino acids.